These 5 T cell receptor beta chains were sequenced from one sample in a study of T-cell reconstitution after alpha-beta-depleted transplantation in children. As it was prepared, the TCRbeta library received unique molecular identifiers. One entry per CDR3 protein, called by TCRdb with MiXCR from the PCR reads. This sample has roughly 610,000 distinct CDR3 sequences; more than 9% occur once, and the top ten carry roughly 4%. This material consisted of PBMCs from the stem cell graft donor, taken from the stem cell graft. These receptors were collected from a human donor who donated a stem cell graft to a child with acute myeloid leukemia.

The CDR3 reads CSVTAGRTDTQYF. For the CDR3, the DNA is TGCAGCGTGACGGCGGGCCGCACAGATACGCAGTATTTT. This chain links TRBV29-1 with TRBJ2-3, with a tentative D call TRBD2 (5 bases). V lost 6 bases, J lost 1 base, and 11 bases lay in between. The CDR3 has 13 amino acids. CDR1 and CDR2 from the germline V gene are SQVTM and ANQGSEA.

This clonotype was detected ten times or more. The chain combines TRBV7-2 with TRBJ2-2; 10 positions agree with TRBD1. V lost 5 bases to trimming and J lost 1 base; unmatched junction nucleotides: 4. The CDR3 loop spans 16 amino acids. Germline CDR1 SGHTA, CDR2 FQGNSA. The CDR3 nucleotides read TGTGCCAGCAGCCTGACAGGGGGCGTGAACACCGGGGAGCTGTTTTTT. This gives the protein CASSLTGGVNTGELFF.

Only a few counts were recorded for this clonotype. The V gene is TRBV27, the J gene TRBJ1-1; TRBD1 matches 9 bases. The germline gives CDR1 MNHEY, CDR2 SMNVEV (reference sequence). This CDR3 has 18 residues. The junction had 15 bases not matched to a gene; V was cut back by 5 bases and J by 2 bases. For the CDR3, the DNA is TGTGCCAGCAGTATCTCAGGACAGGGGATACGTGTAAACACTGAAGCTTTCTTT. This translates into CASSISGQGIRVNTEAFF.

This clonotype has just a few counts. This sequence joins TRBV24-1 and TRBJ2-1, with D perhaps assigned TRBD1 or TRBD2 (5 bases each). Trimming removed 11 bases from V and 0 bases from J, with 13 bases in between. The CDR3 runs to 14 residues. Germline lookup yields CDR1 KGHDR and CDR2 SFDVKD. CDR3 sequence: CAIGTASSYNEQFF. In DNA, the CDR3 is TGTGCCATTGGGACCGCGAGCTCCTACAATGAGCAGTTCTTC.

This clonotype was recorded at least ten times. This chain joins TRBV29-1 and TRBJ2-1, with 7 bases aligning to TRBD1. Germline CDR1 and CDR2: SQVTM and ANQGSEA. CDR3 length equals 17 residues. V lost 7 bases and J lost 5; bases outside the gene matches: 20. This chain's CDR3 is CSAVRKQGIAPNNEQFF. CDR3 coding DNA: TGCAGCGCCGTTCGAAAACAGGGGATTGCGCCAAACAATGAGCAGTTCTTC.